This entry lists 10 T cell receptor beta chains sequenced from one sample in a study of blood T cell repertoires in COVID-19. Clones were read by immunoSEQ multiplex PCR, and TCRdb kept only the in-frame ones, dropping some. The sample includes under 200,000 clones, 70% to 90% of them seen just once. Sequenced material: peripheral blood. Source of these receptors: a woman in her sixties or seventies with COVID-19, enrolled during active disease.

J is TRBJ2-1 and V is TRBV29-1, with D maybe TRBD2 (6 bases). This CDR3 contains 13 residues. The V end was cut by 2 bases, the J end by 4 bases, with 9 bases between. The germline V gene encodes CDR1 SQVTM and CDR2 ANQGSEA. The DNA for the CDR3 is TGCAGCGTTGAACGGCGGGGATACAATGAGCAGTTCTTC. It translates to CSVERRGYNEQFF.

The chain links TRBV5-1 to TRBJ2-7; perhaps TRBD2 as D (5 bases). CDR1 and CDR2 (germline): SGHRS, YFSETQ. Trimming pared 4 bases from V and 4 bases from J, leaving 21 bases between. The CDR3 extends over 16 amino acids. The chain's CDR3 is CASSLSTGIQGYEQYF. In nucleotides, the CDR3 is TGCGCCAGCAGCCTCTCCACCGGGATTCAAGGTTACGAGCAGTACTTC. The whole variable domain, remainder taken from reference TRBV5-1 and TRBJ2-7, is KAGVTQTPRYLIKTRGQQVTLSCSPISGHRSVSWYQQTPGQGLQFLFEYFSETQRNKGNFPGRFSGRQFSNSRSEMNVSTLELGDSALYLCASSLSTGIQGYEQYFGPGTRLTVT.

V is TRBV7-9 and J is TRBJ2-5, with 9 bases that match TRBD2. The CDR3 has 18 amino acids. The ends lost 5 bases at V and 4 bases at J; junction bases unmatched: 17. The germline V gene encodes CDR1 SEHNR and CDR2 FQNEAQ (reference sequence). CDR3 DNA: TGTGCCAGCAGCCGTCGTGATTGGGGGCGGGAGGGGCGAGAGACCCAGTACTTC. Its translation: CASSRRDWGREGRETQYF. Drawing the rest from reference TRBV7-9 and TRBJ2-5, the complete variable domain is DTGVSQNPRHKITKRGQNVTFRCDPISEHNRLYWYRQTLGQGPEFLTYFQNEAQLEKSRLLSDRFSAERPKGSFSTLEIQRTEQGDSAMYLCASSRRDWGREGRETQYFGPGTRLLVL.

This clone was seen more than once but under ten times. This chain links TRBV30 with TRBJ1-4; D not resolved. CDR3 length equals 17 residues. V lost 4 bases, J lost 7 bases, and 25 bases lay in between. CDR1 is GTSNPN and CDR2 is SVGIG in the germline V gene (reference sequence). DNA for the CDR3: TGTGCCTGGAAAGGAGCAAAAATTAATTCGGCGGGTGAAAAACTGTTTTTT. This codes for CAWKGAKINSAGEKLFF.

V is TRBV2 and J is TRBJ1-1; the match to TRBD1 covers 7 bases. Germline V CDR1 and CDR2: SNHLY, FYNNEI. This CDR3 has 14 amino acids. With 7 bases clipped from V and 4 bases from J, the junction kept 9 bases outside the gene matches. The DNA of the CDR3 is TGTGCCAGCACCGTGACAGGGATTGTCACTGAAGCTTTCTTT. It yields the protein CASTVTGIVTEAFF. Full variable domain (rest looked up from reference TRBV2 and TRBJ1-1): EPEVTQTPSHQVTQMGQEVILRCVPISNHLYFYWYRQILGQKVEFLVSFYNNEISEKSEIFDDQFSVERPDGSNFTLKIRSTKLEDSAMYFCASTVTGIVTEAFFGQGTRLTVV.

This clone was observed a handful of times. The CDR3 DNA sequence: TGCGCCAGCAGCGTGGACCCGACAGCCTCTGGAAACACCATATATTTT. The encoded protein is CASSVDPTASGNTIYF. The gene calls are TRBV5-1 and TRBJ1-3; tentative D call: TRBD1 (5 bases). CDR1 is SGHRS, CDR2 YFSETQ, per germline. Trimming left V 4 bases short and J 0 bases short, with 14 bases between. The CDR3 sequence is 16 residues long. Drawing the rest from reference TRBV5-1 and TRBJ1-3, the complete variable domain is KAGVTQTPRYLIKTRGQQVTLSCSPISGHRSVSWYQQTPGQGLQFLFEYFSETQRNKGNFPGRFSGRQFSNSRSEMNVSTLELGDSALYLCASSVDPTASGNTIYFGEGSWLTVV.

The J gene is TRBJ1-5, the V gene TRBV19; D is unresolved. This CDR3 has 14 amino acids. Germline V gives CDR1 LNHDA, CDR2 SQIVND (reference sequence). Trimming took 6 bases from V and 0 from J, leaving 9 bases between them. This CDR3 is CASSGGLSNQPQHF. For the CDR3, the DNA is TGTGCCAGTAGCGGAGGGCTTAGCAATCAGCCCCAGCATTTT.

The chain couples TRBV7-3 to TRBJ1-1; D possibly corresponds to TRBD1 (5 bases). The CDR3 has 16 residues. V lost 1 base to trimming and J lost 1 base, with 13 bases between them. Germline V lookup: CDR1 SGHTA, CDR2 FQGTGA. CDR3 in amino acids: CASSLSRPGKNTEAFF. The CDR3 nucleotides are TGTGCCAGCAGCTTAAGTCGCCCAGGGAAGAACACTGAAGCTTTCTTT.

The gene calls are TRBV6-5 and TRBJ1-2; 10 bases fit TRBD1. This CDR3 spans 13 amino acids. Trimming at V came to 8 bases and at J to 1 base, leaving 1 base not matched to a gene. CDR1 is MNHEY, CDR2 SVGAGI, per germline. The CDR3 DNA reads as TGTGCCAGCGGGGACAGGGGTAACTATGGCTACACCTTC. Its translation: CASGDRGNYGYTF.

The chain links TRBV18 to TRBJ2-5; the match to TRBD2 covers 7 bases. CDR1 KGHSH and CDR2 LQKENI come from the germline V gene. This CDR3 region has 12 residues. V lost 6 bases and J lost 3; bases outside the gene matches: 1. The CDR3 nucleotides are TGTGCCAGCTCCCGGGGGGAAGAGACCCAGTACTTC. This encodes CASSRGEETQYF.